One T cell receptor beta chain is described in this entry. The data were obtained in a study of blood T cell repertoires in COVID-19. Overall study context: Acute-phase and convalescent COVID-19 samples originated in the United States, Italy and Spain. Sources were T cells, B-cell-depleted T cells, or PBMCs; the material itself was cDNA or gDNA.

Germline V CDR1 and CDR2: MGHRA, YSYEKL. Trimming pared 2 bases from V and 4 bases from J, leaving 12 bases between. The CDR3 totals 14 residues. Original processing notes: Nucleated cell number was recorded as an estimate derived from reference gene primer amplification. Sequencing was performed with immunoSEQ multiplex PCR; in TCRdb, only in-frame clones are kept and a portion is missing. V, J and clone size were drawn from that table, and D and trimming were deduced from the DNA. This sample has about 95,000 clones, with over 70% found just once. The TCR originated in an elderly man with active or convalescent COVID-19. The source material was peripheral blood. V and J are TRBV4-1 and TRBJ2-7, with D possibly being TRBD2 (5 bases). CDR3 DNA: TGCGCCAGCAGCCAACCCGGGGTGTGGTACGAGCAGTACTTC. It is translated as CASSQPGVWYEQYF.